A single TCR beta chain is shown here with its context. The CDR3 consists of 15 residues. J lost 6 bases, V lost 7 bases, and 8 bases had no gene match. Authors of the study amplified TCR beta CDR3 regions from RNA transcripts. First-round RT-PCR targeting the TCR CDR3 was performed with the HTBI primer set. TCRdb re-called the multiplex PCR reads with MiXCR, one entry per CDR3 protein. The data show about 610,000 distinct CDR3 sequences, with about 15% seen just once and about 4.5% held by the top ten. These data belong to a study of T cells in Graves' hyperthyroidism and ophthalmopathy. The sequencing input was blood. The sequence was obtained from a middle-aged woman with Graves' ophthalmopathy. V usage is TRBV12-3 or TRBV12-4 and J usage is TRBJ2-2; 10 bases agree with TRBD2. The CDR3 sequence is CASNRAGGPSGELFF. CDR3 nucleotide sequence: TGTGCCAGCAATAGAGCGGGAGGGCCTTCCGGGGAGCTGTTTTTT.